Included here is one TCR beta chain sequence, with context. The length of the CDR3 is 14 residues. Germline loops: CDR1 SEHNR, CDR2 FQNEAQ (reference sequence). Trimming cost V 4 bases and J 5 bases, with 12 bases left between them. The data originate from a study of blood T cell repertoires in COVID-19. In the study overall: The United States, Italy and Spain were the sources of the acute and convalescent COVID-19 samples.

Per the study methods: Amplification of reference gene primers provided the estimated nucleated cell counts. TCRdb's copy holds only in-frame clones and misses some; the assay was immunoSEQ multiplex PCR. V and J calls and clone size are copied from that table; D and trimming were computed from the DNA. Among approximately 120,000 clones, around four fifths were seen once, and the ten largest hold roughly 10%. This clonotype was obtained from a man aged 55 to 70 with acute or convalescent COVID-19. Material: peripheral blood. The V gene is TRBV7-9, the J gene TRBJ1-5; D not certain. CDR3 loop: CASSSTEYDQPQHF. Here the CDR3 DNA reads TGTGCCAGCAGCTCAACAGAGTATGATCAGCCCCAGCATTTT. The full variable domain, in which reference TRBV7-9 and TRBJ1-5 provide the parts outside the CDR3, is DTGVSQNPRHKITKRGQNVTFRCDPISEHNRLYWYRQTLGQGPEFLTYFQNEAQLEKSRLLSDRFSAERPKGSFSTLEIQRTEQGDSAMYLCASSSTEYDQPQHFGDGTRLSIL.